This T cell receptor beta chain was documented in a study of blood T cell repertoires in COVID-19. Overall study: The United States, Italy and Spain supplied acute and convalescent COVID-19 samples. PBMCs, B-cell-depleted T cells, or T cells provided the cDNA or gDNA that made up the material.

Trimming stripped 0 bases from V and 4 bases from J, with 7 bases between. The germline V gene encodes CDR1 SGDLS and CDR2 YYNGEE. The CDR3 spans 14 residues. The protocol was immunoSEQ multiplex PCR, while the TCRdb copy is restricted to in-frame clones and leaves out a portion. This sample yields fewer than 250,000 clones, of which around nine tenths are seen a single time; under 2% belongs to the top ten. This clone was observed once. The clonotype was recovered from a woman aged 55-75 years who had recovered from COVID-19. The rearrangement joins TRBV9 to TRBJ2-2; D perhaps matches TRBD1 (5 bases). The sample consisted of peripheral blood. CDR3 sequence reads: CASSVEGATGELFF. CDR3 in DNA: TGTGCCAGCAGCGTAGAAGGGGCCACCGGGGAGCTGTTTTTT. The whole variable domain, remainder taken from reference TRBV9 and TRBJ2-2, is DSGVTQTPKHLITATGQRVTLRCSPRSGDLSVYWYQQSLDQGLQFLIQYYNGEERAKGNILERFSAQQFPDLHSELNLSSLELGDSALYFCASSVEGATGELFFGEGSRLTVL.